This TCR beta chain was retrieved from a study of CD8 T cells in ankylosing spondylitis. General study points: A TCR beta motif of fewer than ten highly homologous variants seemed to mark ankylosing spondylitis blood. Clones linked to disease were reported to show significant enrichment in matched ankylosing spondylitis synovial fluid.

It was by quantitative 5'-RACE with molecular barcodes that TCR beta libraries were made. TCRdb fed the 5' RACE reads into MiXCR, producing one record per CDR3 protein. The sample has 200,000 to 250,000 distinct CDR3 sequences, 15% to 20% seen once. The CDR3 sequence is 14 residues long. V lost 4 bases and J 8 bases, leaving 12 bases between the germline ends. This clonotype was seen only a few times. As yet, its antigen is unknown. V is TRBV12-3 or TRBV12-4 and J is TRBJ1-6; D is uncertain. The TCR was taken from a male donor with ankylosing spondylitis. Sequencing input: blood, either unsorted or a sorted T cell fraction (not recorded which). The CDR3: CASSSGPGDSPLHF. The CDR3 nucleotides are TGTGCCAGCAGTTCCGGCCCCGGGGATTCACCCCTCCACTTT.